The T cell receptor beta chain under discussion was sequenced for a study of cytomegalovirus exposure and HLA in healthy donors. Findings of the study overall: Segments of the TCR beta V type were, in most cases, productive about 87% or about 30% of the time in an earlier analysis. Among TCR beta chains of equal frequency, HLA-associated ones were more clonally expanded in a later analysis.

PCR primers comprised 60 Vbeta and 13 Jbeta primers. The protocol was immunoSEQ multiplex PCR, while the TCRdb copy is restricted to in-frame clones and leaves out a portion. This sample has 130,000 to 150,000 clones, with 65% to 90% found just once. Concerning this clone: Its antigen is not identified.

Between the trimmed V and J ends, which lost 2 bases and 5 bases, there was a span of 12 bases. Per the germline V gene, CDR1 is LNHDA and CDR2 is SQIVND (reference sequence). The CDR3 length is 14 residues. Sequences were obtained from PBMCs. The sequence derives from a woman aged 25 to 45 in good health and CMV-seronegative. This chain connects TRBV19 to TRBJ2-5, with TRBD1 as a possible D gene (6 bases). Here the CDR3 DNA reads TGTGCCAGTAGTATACGGACAGCAAAGGAGACCCAGTACTTC. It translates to CASSIRTAKETQYF. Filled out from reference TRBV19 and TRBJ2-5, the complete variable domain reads DGGITQSPKYLFRKEGQNVTLSCEQNLNHDAMYWYRQDPGQGLRLIYYSQIVNDFQKGDIAEGYSVSREKKESFPLTVTSAQKNPTAFYLCASSIRTAKETQYFGPGTRLLVL.